The 30 T cell receptor beta chains reported below all come from one sample, sequenced in a study of OX40 agonist ivuxolimab in advanced cancers. Profiling relied on immunoSEQ multiplex PCR, and the TCRdb table lists in-frame clones only, not all of them. The data hold some 60,000 clones, with about 90% observed a single time. The material was CD4+ or CD8+ T cells sorted from blood, obtained in a trial of the OX40 agonist ivuxolimab. The origin of the receptors is an adult with an advanced solid tumor such as melanoma, head and neck, liver or kidney cancer.

This chain joins TRBV11-1 and TRBJ2-1, with TRBD2 identical over 13 bases. This CDR3 is 17 amino acids long. Germline lookup yields CDR1 SGHAT and CDR2 FQDESV (reference sequence). With 4 bases clipped from V and 1 base from J, the junction kept 4 bases outside the gene matches. DNA for the CDR3: TGTGCCAGCAGCTCAAGGACTAGCGGGAGTTCCTACAATGAGCAGTTCTTC. Amino acids: CASSSRTSGSSYNEQFF.

CDR3 protein: CASRFGDRGGETQYF. The CDR3 DNA reads TGCGCCAGCAGGTTTGGGGACAGGGGCGGAGAGACCCAGTACTTC. V and J are TRBV5-1 and TRBJ2-5, with 10 bases lining up with TRBD1. Per germline, CDR1 SGHRS and CDR2 YFSETQ. J lost 4 bases, V lost 5 bases, and 8 bases had no gene match. The CDR3 spans 15 residues.

This rearrangement joins TRBV4-3 to TRBJ1-4; D is perhaps TRBD1 (5 bases). Trimming removed 4 bases at V and 8 bases at J, with 14 bases between. Germline values: CDR1 LGHNA, CDR2 YSLEER. The CDR3 totals 14 residues. CDR3 nucleotides: TGCGCCAGCAGCCGGGGACCCGAAGGGGAAAAACTGTTTTTT. It encodes CASSRGPEGEKLFF.

The V gene is TRBV19, the J gene TRBJ1-5; 7 positions match TRBD1. J lost 7 bases, V lost 3 bases, and 18 bases had no gene match. Germline CDR1 and CDR2: LNHDA and SQIVND (reference sequence). The CDR3 runs to 18 residues. The chain's CDR3 is CASSIRSSLTGRGQPQHF. The CDR3 coding sequence is TGTGCCAGTAGTATCAGATCCTCCCTGACAGGGCGCGGGCAGCCCCAGCATTTT.

This chain's CDR3 is CASSPYPRTDIYEQYF. CDR3 in DNA: TGTGCCAGCAGCCCTTACCCCCGGACAGATATCTACGAGCAGTACTTC. The genes are TRBV7-3 and TRBJ2-7, with a weak D call TRBD1 (6 bases). V gave up 5 bases and J gave up 3 bases, with 20 bases separating them. This CDR3 has 16 amino acids. Germline V lookup: CDR1 SGHTA, CDR2 FQGTGA.

V gene TRBV18 combines with J gene TRBJ1-2, with D hard to call. CDR3 length equals 13 residues. Trimming removed 6 bases from V and 10 bases from J, with 18 bases in between. The germline V gene has CDR1 KGHSH and CDR2 LQKENI. The CDR3 region is CASSREAGEVYTF. CDR3 DNA: TGTGCCAGCTCTCGGGAGGCTGGGGAGGTCTACACCTTC. The variable domain in full, with the rest retrieved from reference TRBV18 and TRBJ1-2, is NAGVMQNPRHLVRRRGQEARLRCSPMKGHSHVYWYRQLPEEGLKFMVYLQKENIIDESGMPKERFSAEFPKEGPSILRIQQVVRGDSAAYFCASSREAGEVYTFGSGTRLTVV.

The V call is TRBV5-1, the J call TRBJ2-1; D unresolved. V gave up 2 bases and J gave up 0 bases, with 9 bases separating them. CDR3 length: 15 amino acids. CDR1 and CDR2 (germline): SGHRS, YFSETQ. DNA for the CDR3: TGCGCCAGCAGCTTAGAGTCCAGCTCCTACAATGAGCAGTTCTTC. As protein: CASSLESSSYNEQFF.

The rearrangement joins TRBV30 to TRBJ1-2; possible D gene TRBD1, 6 bases. The length of the CDR3 is 12 residues. Deletions cut 8 bases from V and 2 bases from J, with 12 bases between. CDR1 and CDR2 from the germline V gene are GTSNPN and SVGIG (reference sequence). The CDR3 sequence is CARDTRNYGYTF. The DNA for the CDR3 is TGTGCCCGGGACACCCGGAACTATGGCTACACCTTC.

This chain links TRBV18 with TRBJ2-7; D possibly uses TRBD1 or TRBD2 (5 bases each). CDR3 length: 17 amino acids. Germline V gene data show CDR1 as KGHSH and CDR2 as LQKENI. Trimming pared 1 base from V and 0 bases from J, leaving 16 bases between. The CDR3 nucleotides are TGTGCCAGCTCACCACAGGGACGCCGGACCAACTCCTACGAGCAGTACTTC. Translation: CASSPQGRRTNSYEQYF.

CDR3 loop: CASSLHAGELFF. The CDR3 coding sequence is TGTGCCAGCAGCTTGCATGCCGGGGAGCTGTTTTTT. The chain has TRBV5-5 and TRBJ2-2, with no clear D. Germline CDR1 and CDR2: SGHKS and YYEKEE (reference sequence). The CDR3 has 12 amino acids. V was cut by 1 base and J by 6 bases, with 4 bases left in between. Based on the CDR3 plus reference TRBV5-5 and TRBJ2-2, the full variable domain is DAGVTQSPTHLIKTRGQQVTLRCSPISGHKSVSWYQQVLGQGPQFIFQYYEKEERGRGNFPDRFSARQFPNYSSELNVNALLLGDSALYLCASSLHAGELFFGEGSRLTVL.

The chain recombines TRBV4-1 with TRBJ2-3, with D perhaps TRBD1 (6 bases). The CDR3 runs to 15 residues. The germline gives CDR1 MGHRA, CDR2 YSYEKL. The V end was cut by 4 bases, the J end by 0 bases, with 11 bases between. In DNA form, the CDR3 reads TGCGCCAGCAGCCGATACAGGGAGAGCACAGATACGCAGTATTTT. Translation gives CASSRYRESTDTQYF.

The chain links TRBV28 to TRBJ2-1; 7 nucleotides line up with TRBD2. The CDR3 contains 14 residues. V lost 3 bases, J lost 7 bases, and 6 bases stayed unmatched. In germline, CDR1 is MDHEN, CDR2 SYDVKM. CDR3 sequence: CASSLAGVMNEQFF. In DNA, the CDR3 is TGTGCCAGCAGTTTGGCGGGAGTTATGAATGAGCAGTTCTTC.

V is TRBV6-1 and J is TRBJ2-1; 7 nucleotides align to TRBD2. The CDR3 is made up of 13 amino acids. The V and J ends lost 8 bases and 0 bases, in that order; junction bases with no gene match: 1. Germline V gene sequence: CDR1 MNHNS, CDR2 SASEGT. CDR3 protein: CASRGDSYNEQFF. In DNA, the CDR3 is TGTGCCAGCCGGGGGGACTCCTACAATGAGCAGTTCTTC.

This chain joins TRBV6-5 and TRBJ1-5, with a weak D call TRBD1 (5 bases). The CDR3 runs to 14 residues. Germline V CDR1 and CDR2: MNHEY, SVGAGI. Trimming stripped 5 bases from V and 0 bases from J, with 8 bases between. This CDR3 is CASSQGLSNQPQHF. For the CDR3, the DNA is TGTGCCAGCAGTCAGGGACTTAGCAATCAGCCCCAGCATTTT.

The DNA for the CDR3 is TGTGCCAGCAGCTTGAGGAGCAGTCTATTAGAGACCCAGTACTTC. It translates to CASSLRSSLLETQYF. This sequence joins TRBV5-8 and TRBJ2-5; no firm D call. V was cut by 1 base and J by 4 bases, with 14 bases left in between. This CDR3 comprises 15 residues. Germline V CDR1 and CDR2: SGHTS, YDEGEE.

This rearrangement joins TRBV7-2 to TRBJ2-7; the D gene is possibly TRBD1 (6 bases). CDR3 length equals 15 residues. CDR1 is SGHTA and CDR2 is FQGNSA in the germline V gene. V lost 6 bases and J lost 4, with 19 bases in between. The CDR3 loop is CASRNTGTNFYEQYF. CDR3 nucleotide sequence: TGTGCCAGCAGAAACACCGGGACAAATTTTTACGAGCAGTACTTC.

This clone turned up a few times. V is TRBV2 and J is TRBJ1-5; no clear D. Per germline, CDR1 SNHLY and CDR2 FYNNEI. CDR3 length equals 14 residues. V shed 6 bases and J shed 3 bases, with 12 bases lying between them. Here the CDR3 DNA reads TGTGCCAGCAGAACTCAGATGATCAATCAGCCCCAGCATTTT. Translating it yields CASRTQMINQPQHF.

This clone was seen only once. This rearrangement joins TRBV11-3 to TRBJ1-1, with D hard to call. CDR1 is SGHNT, CDR2 YENEEA, per germline. V was clipped by 2 bases and J by 0 bases, with 13 bases between them. The CDR3 is 16 amino acids. The CDR3 bases are TGTGCCAGCAGCTTAAGGTTCGGGATCCTGAACACTGAAGCTTTCTTT. This translates into CASSLRFGILNTEAFF. Drawing the rest from reference TRBV11-3 and TRBJ1-1, the complete variable domain is EAGVVQSPRYKIIEKKQPVAFWCNPISGHNTLYWYLQNLGQGPELLIRYENEEAVDDSQLPKDRFSAERLKGVDSTLKIQPAELGDSAVYLCASSLRFGILNTEAFFGQGTRLTVV.

This clone is labeled as large. Other DNA sequences of this sample code for an identical CDR3. The V call is TRBV9, the J call TRBJ1-3, with D unresolved. The length of the CDR3 is 13 residues. V lost 0 bases and J 4 bases, leaving 5 bases between the germline ends. Germline V gene lookup returns CDR1 SGDLS and CDR2 YYNGEE. CDR3 region: CASSVEGGNTIYF. The CDR3 DNA sequence: TGTGCCAGCAGCGTAGAAGGGGGAAACACCATATATTTT.

This clone appeared a single time. The genes are TRBV6-5 and TRBJ2-1; D gene ambiguous. CDR1 and CDR2 (germline): MNHEY, SVGAGI. This CDR3 is 12 amino acids long. The V end lost 6 bases, the J end lost 2 bases, and 5 bases lay between the germline ends. The DNA of the CDR3 is TGTGCCAGCAGCGGGCCCTACAATGAGCAGTTCTTC. Translation gives CASSGPYNEQFF.

Points on this clone: The junction and the germline gene differ at one end; a read error may be behind it. V usage is TRBV10-3 and J usage is TRBJ1-6, with TRBD1 matching 7 bases. The germline V gene encodes CDR1 ENHRY and CDR2 SYGVKD. This CDR3 comprises 13 residues. In DNA, the CDR3 is TGTGCCAGCAGTTCAACAGGGGACTCACCCCTCCACTTT. This codes for CASSSTGDSPLHF.

As regards this clone: Germline and junction disagree at one end, which may indicate a read error. The chain recombines TRBV4-1 with TRBJ2-7; D might be TRBD2 (5 bases). The CDR3 consists of 11 residues. CDR1 and CDR2 from the germline V gene are MGHRA and YSYEKL. The CDR3 region is CASSGRYEQYF. CDR3 DNA: TGTGCCAGCAGCGGAAGGTACGAGCAGTACTTC.

The rearrangement joins TRBV18 to TRBJ2-3; 10 nucleotides line up with TRBD2. After removal of 0 bases from V and 6 bases from J, the junction contained 6 bases not matched to a gene. CDR1 and CDR2 (germline): KGHSH, LQKENI. The CDR3 is 16 residues long. In DNA form, the CDR3 reads TGTGCCAGCTCACCACCGAGAAGCGGGGGGGCGGATACGCAGTATTTT. Its protein product is CASSPPRSGGADTQYF.

This clone was seen just once. The CDR3 region has the DNA TGTGCCATCAGGCCGGGGACAGTCTACTCTGGAAACACCATATATTTT. This sequence encodes CAIRPGTVYSGNTIYF. This rearrangement joins TRBV10-3 to TRBJ1-3, with TRBD1 matching 7 bases. J was trimmed by 0 bases and V by 6 bases; bases with no gene match: 8. In germline, CDR1 is ENHRY, CDR2 SYGVKD. The CDR3 is 16 residues long.

This rearrangement joins TRBV2 to TRBJ2-5, with 9 bases that match TRBD2. Germline CDR1 and CDR2: SNHLY and FYNNEI. Unmatched junction bases numbered 5, after V lost 7 bases and J lost 2 bases. CDR3 size: 14 residues. This CDR3 reads CASTSGGLQETQYF. The CDR3 DNA reads TGTGCCAGCACCAGCGGGGGGCTACAAGAGACCCAGTACTTC. Looking up the rest from reference TRBV2 and TRBJ2-5 gives the full variable domain: EPEVTQTPSHQVTQMGQEVILRCVPISNHLYFYWYRQILGQKVEFLVSFYNNEISEKSEIFDDQFSVERPDGSNFTLKIRSTKLEDSAMYFCASTSGGLQETQYFGPGTRLLVL.

The chain combines TRBV4-2 with TRBJ2-6; 7 bases align to TRBD1. This CDR3 is built from 17 residues. V trimming: 2 bases; J trimming: 4 bases; junction bases outside the gene matches: 8. Germline CDR1 reads LGHNA; CDR2 reads YNFKEQ. CDR3 protein: CASSQKGARLGANVLTF. DNA of the CDR3: TGTGCCAGCAGCCAAAAGGGGGCGAGATTAGGGGCCAACGTCCTGACTTTC.

The chain has TRBV5-5 and TRBJ1-2; D unclear. CDR3 length equals 14 residues. Germline CDR1 and CDR2: SGHKS and YYEKEE (reference sequence). The ends were cut back, 0 bases at V and 5 bases at J, with 11 bases in the middle. This CDR3 reads CASSLAQDRYGYTF. The CDR3 DNA reads TGTGCCAGCAGCTTGGCTCAGGATCGGTATGGCTACACCTTC.

This clone was seen only once. This chain links TRBV2 with TRBJ2-5; no clear D. Germline lookup yields CDR1 SNHLY and CDR2 FYNNEI. With 1 base removed from V and 2 bases from J, the gap between germline ends came to 2 bases. The CDR3 totals 12 residues. The CDR3 is CASSEVQETQYF. The DNA of the CDR3 is TGTGCCAGCAGTGAAGTTCAAGAGACCCAGTACTTC.

The V gene is TRBV29-1, the J gene TRBJ1-2, with D possibly TRBD1 on 5 matching bases. The V and J ends lost 4 bases and 7 bases respectively, with 10 bases between them. There are 11 residues in the CDR3. CDR1 is SQVTM, CDR2 ANQGSEA, per germline. The CDR3: CSVGRGSGYTF. CDR3 sequence (DNA): TGCAGCGTTGGGCGGGGGTCTGGCTACACCTTC.

V is TRBV5-4 and J is TRBJ2-6, with a tentative D call TRBD2 (7 bases). Trimming left V 0 bases short and J 2 bases short, with 9 bases between. In germline, CDR1 is SGHNT, CDR2 YYREEE (reference sequence). The CDR3 has 16 amino acids. In DNA form, the CDR3 reads TGTGCCAGCAGCTTGGGGGGGGGCGCTGGGGCCAACGTCCTGACTTTC. As protein: CASSLGGGAGANVLTF. Filled out from reference TRBV5-4 and TRBJ2-6, the complete variable domain reads ETGVTQSPTHLIKTRGQQVTLRCSSQSGHNTVSWYQQALGQGPQFIFQYYREEENGRGNFPPRFSGLQFPNYSSELNVNALELDDSALYLCASSLGGGAGANVLTFGAGSRLTVL.